This T cell receptor beta chain was observed in a study of T cell responses to AZD1222 COVID-19 vaccine. Study results and limitations: Repertoires in all cases were sampled only once the peak T cell response had passed. Seropositive AZD1222 recipients at baseline numbered only 5 to 7.

V was shortened by 2 bases and J by 5 bases, with 7 bases between the two germline ends. The germline V gene has CDR1 MNHEY and CDR2 SMNVEV (reference sequence). The length of the CDR3 is 13 residues. TCRdb keeps only in-frame clones here, not all; method: immunoSEQ multiplex PCR. This sample has over 90,000 clones, with about 94% found just once. As regards this clone: Its antigen is undetermined.

Sample: peripheral blood, taken 28 days after the second AZD1222 dose. J is TRBJ1-5 and V is TRBV27; TRBD1 is a possible D gene (6 bases). The source is an adult who received the AZD1222 COVID-19 vaccine. The CDR3 DNA follows: TGTGCCAGCAGTTTAGGGGGCGATCAGCCCCAGCATTTT. Translating gives CASSLGGDQPQHF.